The rows below give T cell receptor beta chains drawn from one sample of a study of vaccination and CD4 T cells after COVID-19. These receptors are not linked to any known antigen. TCRdb re-called the PCR reads with MiXCR, one entry per CDR3 protein. Here the sample spans about 10,000 distinct CDR3 sequences, more than 70% being singletons. Sequencing input: CD4+ T cells from blood, cultured in vitro. These receptors were obtained from a human donor who had recovered from COVID-19. CDR3s include the opening cysteine and the closing phenylalanine or tryptophan. D genes are given only for firm matches. The listing skips clone size in some rows; elsewhere it reads once, few, many or a size class.

>TRBJ2-1|TRBV7-2|-|few
TGTGCCAGCAGCTCTCCACCGGGACAGCAGTTCTTC
CASSSPPGQQFF
>TRBJ2-7|TRBV6-1|-|-
TGTGCCAGCAGAAGGGCCGAAAGCTTATACGAGCAGTACTTC
CASRRAESLYEQYF
>TRBJ1-1|TRBV10-1|-|-
TGCGCCAGCAGAGTCGGTTCGGCTGAAGCTTTCTTT
CASRVGSAEAFF
>TRBJ1-1|TRBV27|-|-
TGTGCCAGCACCCCGGCCGGAAAATTCCGGCTGGCCGGAGCTTTCTTT
CASTPAGKFRLAGAFF
>TRBJ2-7|TRBV20-1|-|-
TGCAGTGCTTTGGGACGCAACTCCTACGAGCAGTACTTC
CSALGRNSYEQYF
>TRBJ2-5|TRBV4-1|-|-
TGCGCCAGCAGCCAAGTCCGGGAAGAGACCCAGTACTTC
CASSQVREETQYF
>TRBJ1-2|TRBV7-2|TRBD1|-
TGTGCCAGCAGCTACGACAGGGCCTATGGCTACACCTTC
CASSYDRAYGYTF
>TRBJ2-7|TRBV6-5|-|few
TGTGCCAGCAGTTACGACTCGGGGCGACGGGAGCAGTACTTC
CASSYDSGRREQYF
>TRBJ1-6|TRBV6-1|TRBD1|once
TGTGCCAGCAGCTCCGAGGGACAGGGGAATTCACCCCTCCACTTT
CASSSEGQGNSPLHF
>TRBJ1-5|TRBV19|TRBD1|-
TGTGCCAGTAGTGCGGGACAGGGGAGAAGCAATCAGCCCCAGCATTTT
CASSAGQGRSNQPQHF
>TRBJ1-2|TRBV10-3|-|-
TGTGCCATCGCTACAGAAAACTCGGGCGGCTACACCTTC
CAIATENSGGYTF
>TRBJ2-7|TRBV6-5|-|-
TGTGCCAGCAGTTACTCGAGAGTGAGTCTCAGGGGAGACGAGCAGTACTTC
CASSYSRVSLRGDEQYF
>TRBJ1-5|TRBV5-1|-|-
TGCGCCAGCAGCTTAGGGACGGTCCCTGAACAGCCCCAGCATTTT
CASSLGTVPEQPQHF
>TRBJ2-7|TRBV12-3/TRBV12-4|-|few
TGTGCCAGCACTCTGTCCTGGGGGGAGCAGTACTTC
CASTLSWGEQYF
>TRBJ1-6|TRBV19|TRBD1|once
TGTGCCAGTACCGCCGGGACAGGTAATTCACCCCTCCACTTT
CASTAGTGNSPLHF
>TRBJ1-6|TRBV25-1|-|-
TGTGCCAGCAGTGAATGGGTCAGCCCCGCACCCCTCCACTTT
CASSEWVSPAPLHF
>TRBJ2-2|TRBV9|-|-
TGTGCCAGCAGCGTAGGGCAGGGGCTCACCGGGGAGCTGTTTTTT
CASSVGQGLTGELFF
>TRBJ1-5|TRBV2|-|medium-sized
TGTGCCAGCAGTCCAGAGGGAGGGATTTACGATCAGCCCCAGCATTTT
CASSPEGGIYDQPQHF
>TRBJ1-5|TRBV28|-|-
TGTGCCGGAGGAACAGGGAGTAAGGGCAATCAGCCCCAGCATTTT
CAGGTGSKGNQPQHF
>TRBJ1-2|TRBV7-3|-|-
TGTGCCAGCAGCCCAAAGGGCAGGGACTATGGCTACACCTTC
CASSPKGRDYGYTF
>TRBJ2-7|TRBV28|-|-
TGTGCCAGCAGTCTATCCTCTTGGAGGGAGGATCACGAGCAGTACTTC
CASSLSSWREDHEQYF
>TRBJ2-1|TRBV20-1|TRBD2|-
TGCAGTGCCGGGGGTGGACTAGCGGACAATGAGCAGTTCTTC
CSAGGGLADNEQFF
>TRBJ2-5|TRBV30|-|-
TGTGCCTACCTCACGGAGCGGGAAGAGACCCAGTACTTC
CAYLTEREETQYF
>TRBJ2-7|TRBV4-1|TRBD2|once
TGCGCCAGCAGCCAACCGACTAGCGGGAGGTACGAGCAGTACTTC
CASSQPTSGRYEQYF
>TRBJ1-6|TRBV10-3|TRBD1|-
TGTGCCATCACCGGGACAGGAGATTCACCCCTCCACTTT
CAITGTGDSPLHF
>TRBJ1-6|TRBV29-1|TRBD1|-
TGCAGCGCTGAACAGGGGGCAGGGACCCTCCACTTT
CSAEQGAGTLHF
>TRBJ1-1|TRBV30|-|-
TGTGCCTGGGGACTGGCAGCGTCCGTAGCTTTCTTT
CAWGLAASVAFF
>TRBJ1-2|TRBV7-2|-|-
TGTGCCAGCAGCTTAGAGGGGGAGGGGGGAGGCTACACCTTC
CASSLEGEGGGYTF
>TRBJ2-5|TRBV6-1|-|-
TGTGCCAGCAATGGACGGTTGAAAGAGACCCAGTACTTC
CASNGRLKETQYF
>TRBJ1-2|TRBV27|-|-
TGTGCCAGCAGTCACTTGGACAGTCGAGGCTACACCTTC
CASSHLDSRGYTF
>TRBJ1-1|TRBV29-1|-|-
TGCAGCGTTGAGAGGGGAAGTACTGAAGCTTTCTTT
CSVERGSTEAFF
>TRBJ1-1|TRBV6-2/TRBV6-3|TRBD1|-
TGTGCCAGCAGTCGCCCGCCAGGACAGGGTGAAGCTTTCTTT
CASSRPPGQGEAFF
>TRBJ1-5|TRBV12-3/TRBV12-4|-|-
TGTGCCAGCAGTTTACTAGGGAGCAATCAGCCCCAGCATTTT
CASSLLGSNQPQHF
>TRBJ1-2|TRBV6-2/TRBV6-3|TRBD1|-
TGTGCCAGCAGATCTCCGGGACAGGGTCTGAGCTACACCTTC
CASRSPGQGLSYTF